Presented here are 24 T cell receptor beta chains from one specimen sequenced in a study of graft-versus-host responses after intestinal transplantation. Assay: immunoSEQ multiplex PCR; the TCRdb copy retains only in-frame clones and omits some. The sample has about 93,000 clones, about 93% seen once. Their recognized antigens are unknown. The source material was unstimulated CD8+ T cells sorted from spleen or lymph node cells, sampled before intestinal transplant. The receptor set was obtained from a human donor who received an intestinal transplant.

This clone came up a few times. This rearrangement joins TRBV19 to TRBJ1-1, with unresolved D. Looked up from germline, CDR1 is LNHDA and CDR2 is SQIVND (reference sequence). The V gene lost 1 base and the J gene lost 7 bases, with 7 bases spanning the gap. CDR3 length equals 12 residues. CDR3 DNA sequence: TGTGCCAGTAGTATAGGATCGGTTGAAGCTTTCTTT. It specifies CASSIGSVEAFF.

The chain uses TRBV10-3 and TRBJ2-5; 13 positions match TRBD2. Germline V gives CDR1 ENHRY, CDR2 SYGVKD. Trimming cost V 4 bases and J 5 bases; bases outside gene matches: 7. The CDR3 spans 16 residues. CDR3 loop: CAISGTSGSSIETQYF. Here the CDR3 DNA reads TGTGCCATCAGTGGGACTAGCGGGAGCAGTATTGAGACCCAGTACTTC.

The chain recombines TRBV30 with TRBJ2-3, with 10 bases matching TRBD1. This CDR3 has 15 amino acids. Germline lookup yields CDR1 GTSNPN and CDR2 SVGIG (reference sequence). Trimming removed 3 bases from V and 6 bases from J; junction bases left unmatched: 9. This CDR3 is CAWRPGTGEGDTQYF. The CDR3 DNA reads TGTGCCTGGAGACCCGGGACAGGGGAAGGGGATACGCAGTATTTT.

The chain carries TRBV27 and TRBJ1-5; TRBD1 matches at 7 bases. This CDR3 comprises 15 residues. V lost 6 bases, J lost 0 bases, and 5 bases stayed unmatched. Germline V gene data show CDR1 as MNHEY and CDR2 as SMNVEV (reference sequence). CDR3 nucleotide sequence: TGTGCCAGCAGGTCGACAGGGCTTAGCAATCAGCCCCAGCATTTT. It yields the protein CASRSTGLSNQPQHF.

The chain employs TRBV9 and TRBJ2-1, with D tentatively TRBD1 (6 bases). The CDR3 sequence is 12 residues long. V lost 0 bases to trimming and J lost 10 bases, with 8 bases between them. From germline, CDR1 is SGDLS and CDR2 YYNGEE. The CDR3: CASSVGDTEQFF. For the CDR3, the DNA is TGTGCCAGCAGCGTAGGGGACACAGAGCAGTTCTTC.

V usage is TRBV6-1 and J usage is TRBJ2-7; weak D call: TRBD2 (5 bases). Germline CDR1 and CDR2: MNHNS and SASEGT. The length of the CDR3 is 15 residues. Trimming left V 2 bases short and J 1 base short, with 12 bases between. The CDR3 loop is CASSEIGEGSYEQYF. As DNA, the CDR3 is TGTGCCAGCAGTGAAATCGGGGAAGGGTCCTACGAGCAGTACTTC.

The chain combines TRBV7-9 with TRBJ2-2; maybe TRBD1 (5 bases). Germline lookup yields CDR1 SEHNR and CDR2 FQNEAQ (reference sequence). The CDR3 has 18 amino acids. V was pared by 5 bases and J by 0 bases, with 19 bases between. The CDR3 is CASSPRLRETTNTGELFF. Here the CDR3 DNA reads TGTGCCAGCAGCCCTAGGCTCAGGGAAACTACGAACACCGGGGAGCTGTTTTTT.

This chain uses TRBV5-5 with TRBJ1-1; tentative D call: TRBD1 (6 bases). Germline V gene data show CDR1 as SGHKS and CDR2 as YYEKEE (reference sequence). V was shortened by 4 bases and J by 6 bases, with 19 bases between the two germline ends. CDR3 size: 15 residues. The CDR3 nucleotides are TGTGCCAGCAGCGATGGCCTTAGACAGGTGGCTGAAGCTTTCTTT. Amino acid sequence: CASSDGLRQVAEAFF.

The V and J genes are TRBV28 and TRBJ2-7; 9 nucleotides match TRBD1. Germline V gene data show CDR1 as MDHEN and CDR2 as SYDVKM. The V segment lost 5 bases and the J segment 6 bases; nucleotides outside the gene matches: 8. The CDR3 extends over 14 amino acids. The CDR3 sequence: CASSLPGTGSEQYF. The CDR3 DNA reads TGTGCCAGCAGTCTCCCCGGGACAGGGTCCGAGCAGTACTTC.

The chain links TRBV5-4 to TRBJ1-1; D not certain. V lost 0 bases and J lost 4, with 13 bases in between. Germline V gene lookup returns CDR1 SGHNT and CDR2 YYREEE (reference sequence). The CDR3 covers 15 residues. CDR3 sequence: CASSLGGEKGTEAFF. The CDR3 nucleotides are TGTGCCAGCAGCTTGGGCGGGGAGAAGGGCACTGAAGCTTTCTTT. The entire variable domain, with the rest obtained from reference TRBV5-4 and TRBJ1-1, is as follows: ETGVTQSPTHLIKTRGQQVTLRCSSQSGHNTVSWYQQALGQGPQFIFQYYREEENGRGNFPPRFSGLQFPNYSSELNVNALELDDSALYLCASSLGGEKGTEAFFGQGTRLTVV.

V is TRBV9 and J is TRBJ1-4; 9 positions agree with TRBD1. Germline CDR1 and CDR2: SGDLS and YYNGEE. The CDR3 covers 16 residues. V shed 3 bases and J 4 bases; nucleotides not matched to a gene: 7. The CDR3 DNA sequence: TGTGCCAGCAGCGGCCATACAGGGGGCCTTAATGAAAAACTGTTTTTT. It translates to CASSGHTGGLNEKLFF.

The table lists this clone with a count of one. The chain has TRBV9 and TRBJ2-2, with unresolved D. Germline lookup yields CDR1 SGDLS and CDR2 YYNGEE. The V end was cut by 0 bases, the J end by 7 bases, with 4 bases between. The CDR3 has 12 amino acids. The CDR3 coding sequence is TGTGCCAGCAGCGTAGGTAACGGGGAGCTGTTTTTT. Translated: CASSVGNGELFF.

This clone was picked up one time. The chain uses TRBV6-5 and TRBJ2-1; tentative D call: TRBD2 (6 bases). V was pared by 0 bases and J by 7 bases, with 16 bases between. Germline lookup yields CDR1 MNHEY and CDR2 SVGAGI. The CDR3 totals 16 residues. The CDR3, as DNA: TGTGCCAGCAGTTACTCGATTGGGGGGTGGGGGAATGAGCAGTTCTTC. Its protein product is CASSYSIGGWGNEQFF.

V is TRBV6-4 and J is TRBJ1-5, with a weak D call TRBD1 (6 bases). The V and J ends lost 4 bases and 5 bases respectively, with 12 bases between them. The CDR3 is 14 amino acids. Germline-derived CDR1 and CDR2 are MRHNA and SNTAGT. Here the CDR3 reads CASSAGGADQPQHF. CDR3 DNA: TGTGCCAGCAGTGCGGGGGGCGCGGATCAGCCCCAGCATTTT.

The chain uses TRBV30 and TRBJ2-6, with D possibly TRBD2 on 5 matching bases. V lost 0 bases to trimming and J lost 0 bases, with 12 bases between them. The V gene's germline CDR1 is GTSNPN and CDR2 SVGIG (reference sequence). This CDR3 has 17 amino acids. The CDR3 loop reads CAWSVSSVFSGANVLTF. The CDR3 DNA sequence: TGTGCCTGGAGTGTCAGTAGCGTTTTCTCTGGGGCCAACGTCCTGACTTTC.

The V call is TRBV7-7, the J call TRBJ2-1, with 7 bases matching TRBD2. The ends lost 2 bases at V and 4 bases at J; junction bases unmatched: 5. The CDR3 sequence is 15 residues long. Looked up from germline, CDR1 is SSHAT and CDR2 is FNYEAQ (reference sequence). The CDR3 nucleotides are TGTGCCAGCAGCTTATCAGCGGGGTATTACAATGAGCAGTTCTTC. As protein: CASSLSAGYYNEQFF.

The chain uses TRBV7-8 and TRBJ1-5; 9 bases align to TRBD1. CDR1 is SGHVS, CDR2 FQNEAQ, per germline. With V trimmed by 5 bases and J by 6 bases, 14 bases remained unmatched. The length of the CDR3 is 17 residues. The DNA of the CDR3 is TGTGCCAGCAGCCCCCGGACAGGGGTTCATCCTGGTCAGCCCCAGCATTTT. Its protein is CASSPRTGVHPGQPQHF.

This chain uses TRBV4-2 with TRBJ2-7; 11 positions agree with TRBD2. V was pared by 1 base and J by 4 bases, with 0 bases of the junction left unmatched. This CDR3 is 14 amino acids long. The germline V gene has CDR1 LGHNA and CDR2 YNFKEQ. The DNA for the CDR3 is TGTGCCAGCAGCCAAGGACTAGCGGGGTACGAGCAGTACTTC. Its translation: CASSQGLAGYEQYF.

The rearrangement links TRBV7-8 to TRBJ2-3; a weak D match, TRBD2 (6 bases). Germline-derived CDR1 and CDR2 are SGHVS and FQNEAQ. This CDR3 has 15 amino acids. With 3 bases removed from V and 2 bases from J, the gap between germline ends came to 12 bases. The CDR3 DNA reads TGTGCCAGCAGCTTTCGTCGCGGGGTCACAGATACGCAGTATTTT. Amino acid sequence: CASSFRRGVTDTQYF.

The chain is built from TRBV7-6 and TRBJ2-1, with 7 bases fitting TRBD2. CDR3 size: 13 residues. Trimming took 4 bases from V and 8 from J; bases not matched to a gene: 5. Germline values: CDR1 SGHVS, CDR2 FNYEAQ. The chain's CDR3 is CASSSSGGYEQFF. As DNA, the CDR3 is TGTGCCAGCAGCTCCTCGGGAGGCTATGAGCAGTTCTTC. Using reference TRBV7-6 and TRBJ2-1 for the parts outside the CDR3, the full variable domain is GAGVSQSPRYKVTKRGQDVALRCDPISGHVSLYWYRQALGQGPEFLTYFNYEAQQDKSGLPNDRFSAERPEGSISTLTIQRTEQRDSAMYRCASSSSGGYEQFFGPGTRLTVL.

This chain connects TRBV18 to TRBJ2-1; 7 bases fit TRBD1. J was trimmed by 4 bases and V by 6 bases; bases with no gene match: 9. Germline V gene data show CDR1 as KGHSH and CDR2 as LQKENI. The length of the CDR3 is 15 residues. This CDR3 reads CASSTGLAEYNEQFF. CDR3 nucleotide sequence: TGTGCCAGCTCGACAGGGCTGGCGGAATACAATGAGCAGTTCTTC.

The chain links TRBV6-1 to TRBJ2-7; D gene uncertain. Trimming left V 6 bases short and J 3 bases short, with 12 bases between. This CDR3 contains 13 residues. Per germline, CDR1 MNHNS and CDR2 SASEGT. The CDR3 bases are TGTGCCAGCAGCCCAGACACGAACTACGAGCAGTACTTC. It encodes CASSPDTNYEQYF.

The genes are TRBV9 and TRBJ2-7; a possible D gene is TRBD2 (5 bases). The germline CDR1 and CDR2 sequences are SGDLS and YYNGEE. The CDR3 consists of 13 residues. V was cut by 0 bases and J by 6 bases, with 10 bases left in between. The CDR3 protein is CASSVEWTGEQYF. The CDR3 bases are TGTGCCAGCAGCGTAGAGTGGACTGGCGAGCAGTACTTC.

This clone occurred once. The chain has TRBV9 and TRBJ2-7, with D possibly matching TRBD1 (8 bases). The germline V gene has CDR1 SGDLS and CDR2 YYNGEE. The V and J ends lost 3 bases and 3 bases respectively, with 19 bases between them. This CDR3 is built from 16 residues. This CDR3 reads CASSEGGTGEFYEQYF. DNA for the CDR3: TGTGCCAGCAGCGAGGGGGGGACAGGCGAATTCTACGAGCAGTACTTC.